This TCR beta chain appears in the sequencing data of a study of CD8 T cells in ankylosing spondylitis. Concerning this clonotype itself: Its matching antigen is unknown.

Points from the study as a whole: It appeared that ankylosing spondylitis blood was characterized by a TCR beta motif of eight highly homologous variants. Prior work had noted some motif variants in reactive arthritis blood and synovial fluid. Reports say disease-linked clones showed up significantly more in matched ankylosing spondylitis synovial fluid. Disease-associated clonotypes exhibited CD8+ identity and were relatively infrequent in peripheral blood.

Libraries for TCR beta were made by quantitative 5'-RACE with molecular barcodes. TCRdb re-analysed the 5' RACE reads in MiXCR, keeping a single row per CDR3 protein. The repertoire holds some 840,000 distinct CDR3 sequences, with approximately 12% as singletons. Sequencing used blood, either unsorted or a sorted T cell fraction (not recorded which). The sequence came from a male donor with ankylosing spondylitis.

The DNA for the CDR3 is TGTGCCAGTAGTATAACGGGGGGGAGAAGCTACGAGCAGTACTTC. This codes for CASSITGGRSYEQYF. This chain uses TRBV19 with TRBJ2-7; 8 bases agree with TRBD2. CDR1 is LNHDA, CDR2 SQIVND, per germline (reference sequence). V shed 2 bases, J shed 3 bases, and the junction held 6 bases outside the gene matches. The CDR3 spans 15 residues.